These T cell receptor beta chains were read from a single sample in a study of T cell repertoires in cytomegalovirus infection. In TCRdb, the reads were re-called with MiXCR into one record per CDR3 protein. Among about 700,000 distinct CDR3 sequences listed, around 31% were seen once. Their recognized antigens are unknown. Sequencing was performed on cultured PBMCs, taken from culture after CMV antigen stimulation. The receptors come from a human donor in good health (CMV status not recorded). Some clones in this sample may be carry-over from other donors' samples. Each CDR3 is given without its conserved first and last residue. Only some rows state a clone size, as once, few, many or a class for expanded clones.

. TRBV7-9 ASSLKPVPYEQY
. TRBV12-3/TRBV12-4 ASSSTRTEETQY
. TRBV12-3/TRBV12-4 ASSQGAGDYYEQY
. TRBV20-1 SARVGILSNQPQH
. TRBV7-8 ASSFSRGEAF
. TRBV7-8 ASSRRDGHGGETQY
many TRBV6-1 ASSEDRASTEAF
. TRBV7-2 ASSRQTSGTPDTQY
. TRBV28 ASSLYQLEQY
. TRBV6-2/TRBV6-3 ASSGGLAQETQY
many TRBV7-2 ASSIFPSGGQDTQY
once TRBV7-6 ASSLGLRSTEAF
. TRBV5-5 ASSLGQGFTTGELF
. TRBV9 ASSPLDGNYGYT
. TRBV7-2 ASSLSLGQLSYEQY
many TRBV7-2 ASRDWVGGYNEQF
. TRBV29-1 SVELAGGSSSYNEQF
few TRBV6-1 ASSYNDRGWDTEAF
. TRBV24-1 ATSAGGGQGAF
few TRBV19 ASSTDFNYGYT
. TRBV6-8 AVKRGRGDTQY
. TRBV5-5 ASSLTSGTSSYEQY
few TRBV4-1 ASSHPDRNEQY
. TRBV20-1 SASSGFVETQY
. TRBV25-1 ASSLQGTPLH
. TRBV7-2 ASSRGAGETQY
few TRBV12-3/TRBV12-4 ASRRTGWNTEAF
many TRBV5-4 ASSLSTSGNEQF
. TRBV2 ASSETGGQKGA
. TRBV12-3/TRBV12-4 ASSSGFGYT
few TRBV19 ASSDSVGGRSAEAF
. TRBV19 ASTGSGVGEQF
many TRBV7-2 ASSTRLAGGEQY
few TRBV6-2/TRBV6-3 ASRPKPRRQFSHELTYEQY
. TRBV25-1 GSSAGTGNQETQY
. TRBV20-1 SARGRGPLYEQY
. TRBV6-2/TRBV6-3 ASGRGNHEQY
many TRBV7-2 ASSLLGLAGGTETQY
. TRBV4-1 ASSQDAGQPPYEQY
few TRBV19 ASSIGQGDYEQY
few TRBV6-6 ASSYSTQPQH
. TRBV19 ASSREGRTL